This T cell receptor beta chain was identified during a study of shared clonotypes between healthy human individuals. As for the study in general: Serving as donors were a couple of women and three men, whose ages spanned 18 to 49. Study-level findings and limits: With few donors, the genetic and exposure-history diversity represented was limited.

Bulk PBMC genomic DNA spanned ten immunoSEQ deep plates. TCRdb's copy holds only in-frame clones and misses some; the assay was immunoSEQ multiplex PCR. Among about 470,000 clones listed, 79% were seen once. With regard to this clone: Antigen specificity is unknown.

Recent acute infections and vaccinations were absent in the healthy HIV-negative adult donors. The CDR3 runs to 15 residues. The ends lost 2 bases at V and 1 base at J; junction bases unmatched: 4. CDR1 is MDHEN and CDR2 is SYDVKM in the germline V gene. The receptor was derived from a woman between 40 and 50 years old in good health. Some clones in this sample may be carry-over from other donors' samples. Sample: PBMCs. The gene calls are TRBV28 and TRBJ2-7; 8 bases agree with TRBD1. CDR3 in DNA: TGTGCCAGCAGTTTAATCCGGACAGGGTCCTACGAGCAGTACTTC. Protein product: CASSLIRTGSYEQYF.